The next 30 T cell receptor beta chains were all read from a single sample in a study of CXCR3-negative and CXCR3-positive naive CD8 T cells. The antigens for these receptors are not known. Study conclusions and caveats: In CXCR3-positive naive cells, the TRB CDR3s were more hydrophobic than in CXCR3-negative naive cells.

The study made its TRB cDNA libraries by 5' RACE, adding UMI labels. TCRdb processed the 5' RACE reads again and assigns one entry to each CDR3 protein, with no DNA. The sample has some 100,000 distinct CDR3 sequences. The sequenced sample consisted of naive CXCR3+ CD8+ T cells from blood. Subset specified: CD45RO-CCR7+CD27+CD95- naive CD8+ T cells expressing CXCR3 (TNR3+). The receptors derive from a human donor in good health. Some clones in this sample may be carry-over from other donors' samples.

This sequence joins TRBV7-9 and TRBJ1-1; the TCRdb D gene call, TRBD1, has no DNA to confirm it. CDR3 length equals 14 residues. Germline-derived CDR1 and CDR2 are SEHNR and FQNEAQ (reference sequence). The chain's CDR3 is CAGTGVPPNTEAFF.

V is TRBV25-1 and J is TRBJ2-1; as DNA is missing, the TRBD1 call by TCRdb cannot be tested. The CDR3 consists of 16 residues. CDR1 and CDR2 from the germline V gene are MGHDK and SYGVNS. The chain's CDR3 is CATWGTGSSSYNEQFF. Full variable domain (remainder filled in from reference TRBV25-1 and TRBJ2-1): EADIYQTPRYLVIGTGKKITLECSQTMGHDKMYWYQQDPGMELHLIHYSYGVNSTEKGDLSSESTVSRIRTEHFPLTLESARPSHTSQYLCATWGTGSSSYNEQFFGPGTRLTVL.

The rearrangement uses TRBV7-8 and TRBJ1-2. This CDR3 has 15 amino acids. From germline, CDR1 is SGHVS and CDR2 FQNEAQ. The CDR3 spells CASSLYFKGGGGYTF.

The chain recombines TRBV7-2 with TRBJ2-1. Germline assignment: CDR1 SGHTA and CDR2 FQGNSA. The CDR3 has 12 residues. Here the CDR3 reads CASSSYRNEQFF.

The chain recombines TRBV7-9 with TRBJ2-2; TCRdb's D call of TRBD1 is untestable without DNA. The CDR3 runs 18 residues. Germline lookup yields CDR1 SEHNR and CDR2 FQNEAQ (reference sequence). Here the CDR3 reads CASSSRGGSNVLAGELFF.

This CDR3 reads CSAGLTLAGVTDTQYF. This chain joins TRBV20-1 and TRBJ2-3; as DNA is missing, the TRBD2 call by TCRdb cannot be tested. Per germline, CDR1 DFQATT and CDR2 SNEGSKA (reference sequence). The CDR3 extends over 16 amino acids.

This chain uses TRBV7-2 with TRBJ1-2. The CDR3 runs to 15 residues. The germline V gene has CDR1 SGHTA and CDR2 FQGNSA. CDR3 sequence: CASSADLQGGYGYNF.

The chain uses TRBV28 and TRBJ2-7; lacking DNA, the TRBD1 call made by TCRdb goes unchecked. CDR3 size: 17 residues. Germline V lookup: CDR1 MDHEN, CDR2 SYDVKM. CDR3 region: CASSFAPGEAESYEQYF. The whole variable domain, filled in from reference TRBV28 and TRBJ2-7, reads DVKVTQSSRYLVKRTGEKVFLECVQDMDHENMFWYRQDPGLGLRLIYFSYDVKMKEKGDIPEGYSVSREKKERFSLILESASTNQTSMYLCASSFAPGEAESYEQYFGPGTRLTVT.

The chain has TRBV6-6 and TRBJ2-5; checking the TCRdb D call of TRBD1 is not possible without DNA. The CDR3 extends over 13 amino acids. Germline loops: CDR1 MNHNY, CDR2 SVGAGI (reference sequence). CDR3 region: CASSYHRGETQYF.

The chain combines TRBV20-1 with TRBJ1-2. The germline V gene encodes CDR1 DFQATT and CDR2 SNEGSKA (reference sequence). This CDR3 comprises 13 residues. The CDR3 loop reads CSARDLPIYGYTF.

The V and J genes are TRBV5-1 and TRBJ2-7; TCRdb calls TRBD2, which cannot be checked without DNA. The germline CDR1 and CDR2 sequences are SGHRS and YFSETQ. There are 14 residues in the CDR3. The CDR3 protein is CASSPGVREDEQYF.

This sequence joins TRBV28 and TRBJ2-1; TCRdb designates TRBD1, a call that cannot be tested without DNA. This CDR3 has 15 residues. Germline V gene data show CDR1 as MDHEN and CDR2 as SYDVKM. CDR3: CASRSRAHSYNEQFF.

This CDR3 reads CASSPRGGSYDEQFF. The chain combines TRBV7-3 with TRBJ2-1; absent DNA, TCRdb's TRBD2 call cannot be checked. This CDR3 has 15 residues. CDR1 and CDR2 from the germline V gene are SGHTA and FQGTGA.

V usage is TRBV28 and J usage is TRBJ1-2; the D call from TCRdb, TRBD1, cannot be confirmed without DNA. The germline gives CDR1 MDHEN, CDR2 SYDVKM. CDR3 size: 11 residues. This CDR3 is CASSVPGGYTF.

The chain has TRBV13 and TRBJ1-1; TCRdb calls TRBD1, which cannot be checked without DNA. The CDR3 contains 15 residues. CDR1 and CDR2 (germline): PRHDT, FYEKMQ (reference sequence). CDR3 in amino acids: CASSPPTGRLTEAFF.

The chain joins TRBV28 to TRBJ2-1; TCRdb reports TRBD1, a call that lacks DNA to check it against. The CDR3 is 16 amino acids. Germline loops: CDR1 MDHEN, CDR2 SYDVKM. The CDR3 is CASSNRQGSTYNEQFF.

The chain carries TRBV29-1 and TRBJ1-2; TCRdb selects TRBD1, and the lack of DNA leaves this call unchecked. The CDR3 is 14 residues long. In germline, CDR1 is SQVTM, CDR2 ANQGSEA. CDR3: CSVAGEGQGFGYTF.

The rearrangement uses TRBV10-3 and TRBJ1-5. The CDR3 covers 14 residues. From germline, CDR1 is ENHRY and CDR2 SYGVKD. CDR3: CAISESDRDKPQHF.

The gene calls are TRBV19 and TRBJ1-4. The germline V gene encodes CDR1 LNHDA and CDR2 SQIVND (reference sequence). The CDR3 has 19 residues. This CDR3 reads CASSIRALGQPTTNEKLFF. Full variable domain (remainder filled in from reference TRBV19 and TRBJ1-4): DGGITQSPKYLFRKEGQNVTLSCEQNLNHDAMYWYRQDPGQGLRLIYYSQIVNDFQKGDIAEGYSVSREKKESFPLTVTSAQKNPTAFYLCASSIRALGQPTTNEKLFFGSGTQLSVL.

J is TRBJ2-2 and V is TRBV28; TCRdb indicates TRBD1, and absent DNA this call remains unverified. This CDR3 contains 17 residues. CDR1 and CDR2 (germline): MDHEN, SYDVKM. This chain's CDR3 is CASSLRGGQGTGGELFF.

The rearrangement uses TRBV3-1 and TRBJ2-7. In germline, CDR1 is LGHDT, CDR2 YNNKEL (reference sequence). The CDR3 is 14 residues long. The CDR3 sequence: CASSQEGISYEQYF.

The V and J genes are TRBV20-1 and TRBJ2-7; TCRdb's D call, TRBD1, is unchecked because there is no DNA. The CDR3 is 13 residues long. Germline loops: CDR1 DFQATT, CDR2 SNEGSKA (reference sequence). The CDR3 protein is CSATSRGSGKQYF.

The genes are TRBV28 and TRBJ2-2; TCRdb calls TRBD2, which cannot be checked without DNA. The CDR3 is made up of 15 amino acids. Per the germline V gene, CDR1 is MDHEN and CDR2 is SYDVKM. This CDR3 is CASRRLAGGTGELFF.

This rearrangement joins TRBV29-1 to TRBJ2-5; the D call from TCRdb, TRBD1, cannot be confirmed without DNA. The CDR3 has 13 residues. CDR1 is SQVTM, CDR2 ANQGSEA, per germline. The CDR3 loop is CSVAGPGGETQYF.

The genes are TRBV5-1 and TRBJ2-1. CDR1 is SGHRS and CDR2 is YFSETQ in the germline V gene. This CDR3 region has 11 residues. The CDR3 loop reads CASSLDNEQFF.

The rearrangement uses TRBV25-1 and TRBJ1-4. CDR1 is MGHDK and CDR2 is SYGVNS in the germline V gene. There are 16 residues in the CDR3. CDR3 loop: CASSEVGSARDEKLFF.

The genes are TRBV14 and TRBJ2-1. Germline V gene sequence: CDR1 SGHDN, CDR2 FVKESK. This CDR3 spans 17 amino acids. CDR3: CASSQGIKYKSYNEQFF.

The genes are TRBV29-1 and TRBJ2-5; TCRdb's D call of TRBD1 is untestable without DNA. Germline values: CDR1 SQVTM, CDR2 ANQGSEA. This CDR3 contains 14 residues. The CDR3 is CSFADRGLEETQYF.

The genes are TRBV5-5 and TRBJ2-1; TCRdb calls TRBD2, which cannot be checked without DNA. Germline lookup yields CDR1 SGHKS and CDR2 YYEKEE (reference sequence). The CDR3 has 16 residues. CDR3 protein: CASSLSRLAAYNEQFF.

This rearrangement joins TRBV20-1 to TRBJ2-1; TCRdb calls TRBD2, which cannot be checked without DNA. CDR1 DFQATT and CDR2 SNEGSKA come from the germline V gene (reference sequence). The CDR3 is made up of 14 amino acids. CDR3 sequence reads: CSAMASGSYNEQFF.